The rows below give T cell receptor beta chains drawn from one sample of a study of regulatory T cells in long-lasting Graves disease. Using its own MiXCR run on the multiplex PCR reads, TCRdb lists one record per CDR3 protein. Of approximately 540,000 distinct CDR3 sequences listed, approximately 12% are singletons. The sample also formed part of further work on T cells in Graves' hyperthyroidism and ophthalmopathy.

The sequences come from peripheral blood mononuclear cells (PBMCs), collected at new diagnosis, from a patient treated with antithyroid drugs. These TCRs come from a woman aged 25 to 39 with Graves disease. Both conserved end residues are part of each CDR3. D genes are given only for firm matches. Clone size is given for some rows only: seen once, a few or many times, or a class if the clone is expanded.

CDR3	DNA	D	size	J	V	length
CASSKEVARELFF	TGTGCCAGCAGTAAAGAAGTGGCAAGGGAGCTGTTTTTT	-	many	TRBJ2-2	TRBV27	13
CASSPDQETQYF	TGTGCCAGCTCACCAGATCAAGAGACCCAGTACTTC	-	many	TRBJ2-5	TRBV18	12
CASSQLGQSPEAFF	TGCGCCAGCAGCCAACTTGGACAGTCTCCTGAAGCTTTCTTT	-	many	TRBJ1-1	TRBV4-1	14
CASSWTSGMNEQFF	TGTGCCAGCAGCTGGACTAGCGGGATGAATGAGCAGTTCTTC	TRBD2	many	TRBJ2-1	TRBV6-2/TRBV6-3	14
CAISETFRDYNYEQYF	TGTGCCATCAGTGAGACCTTCCGGGACTATAACTACGAGCAGTACTTC	TRBD2	many	TRBJ2-7	TRBV10-3	16
CASSPRGVMNTEAFF	TGTGCCAGCAGCCCCCGGGGAGTTATGAACACTGAAGCTTTCTTT	-	many	TRBJ1-1	TRBV3-1	15
CASSISRDQPQHF	TGTGCCAGTAGTATTAGTAGGGATCAGCCCCAGCATTTT	-	many	TRBJ1-5	TRBV19	13
CASSPGLAGLSTDTQYF	TGTGCCAGCAGTCCGGGACTAGCGGGTCTGAGCACAGATACGCAGTATTTT	TRBD2	few	TRBJ2-3	TRBV6-2/TRBV6-3	17
CASSELGQGGGETQYF	TGTGCCAGCAGTGAATTAGGCCAGGGGGGGGGGGAGACCCAGTACTTC	-	many	TRBJ2-5	TRBV2	16
CASRFLPGNNEQFF	TGTGCCAGCAGGTTCCTTCCGGGAAACAATGAGCAGTTCTTC	-	many	TRBJ2-1	TRBV6-1	14
CASQQGYNEQFF	TGTGCCTCCCAGCAGGGCTACAATGAGCAGTTCTTC	-	few	TRBJ2-1	TRBV28	12
CASSLDLGGPGWEQFF	TGTGCCAGCAGCTTAGATCTAGGCGGCCCCGGGTGGGAGCAGTTCTTC	-	many	TRBJ2-1	TRBV11-2	16
CAGDFSGSGANVLTF	TGTGCCGGTGATTTCTCCGGCTCTGGGGCCAACGTCCTGACTTTC	-	many	TRBJ2-6	TRBV30	15
CASSSLPGLWTAHTQYF	TGTGCCAGCAGTTCCCTCCCGGGACTTTGGACCGCCCATACGCAGTATTTT	-	many	TRBJ2-3	TRBV6-5	17
CASSLRGRSYTF	TGTGCCAGCAGTCTGAGGGGGCGCAGCTACACCTTC	TRBD1	-	TRBJ1-2	TRBV28	12